The 30 T cell receptor beta chains listed next were all sequenced from one sample in a study of OX40 agonist ivuxolimab in advanced cancers. TCRdb's table, derived via immunoSEQ multiplex PCR, lists solely in-frame clones and lacks some. Of approximately 70,000 clones detected, approximately 90% appear once; the ten largest clones hold less than 6%. The starting material was CD4+ or CD8+ T cells sorted from blood, obtained in a trial of the OX40 agonist ivuxolimab. These receptors were taken from an adult with an advanced solid tumor such as melanoma, head and neck, liver or kidney cancer.

This chain links TRBV6-5 with TRBJ2-7; 9 positions agree with TRBD2. The CDR3 length is 15 residues. V dropped 4 bases and J dropped 0; count of bases not matched to a gene: 4. Germline loops: CDR1 MNHEY, CDR2 SVGAGI. The CDR3 DNA is TGTGCCAGCAGTTCGCTAGCGGGGACCTCCTACGAGCAGTACTTC. Amino acids: CASSSLAGTSYEQYF.

V usage is TRBV6-6 and J usage is TRBJ1-3, with D hard to call. This CDR3 is 13 amino acids long. Germline V gives CDR1 MNHNY, CDR2 SVGAGI (reference sequence). Trimming shortened V by 8 bases and J by 7 bases, and 15 bases separated the two germline ends. CDR3: CASQRTQGNTIYF. In DNA form, the CDR3 reads TGTGCCAGCCAACGGACCCAAGGCAACACCATATATTTT.

This clone was observed a few times. The rearrangement uses TRBV6-6 and TRBJ2-2; D tentatively reads TRBD1 or TRBD2 (5 bases each). Trimming removed 8 bases at V and 4 bases at J, with 20 bases between. CDR3 length equals 16 residues. Germline V lookup: CDR1 MNHNY, CDR2 SVGAGI (reference sequence). Written as DNA, the CDR3 is TGTGCCAGCGCCCCGACCGGGACGGCTATCACCGGGGAGCTGTTTTTT. It translates to CASAPTGTAITGELFF.

The chain couples TRBV27 to TRBJ2-1; D might be TRBD1 (6 bases). Germline lookup yields CDR1 MNHEY and CDR2 SMNVEV (reference sequence). Trimming left V 10 bases short and J 4 bases short, with 17 bases between. The CDR3 runs to 14 residues. CDR3 nucleotides: TGTGCCACAGCCCAGGGGACCCCTTACAATGAGCAGTTCTTC. It codes for CATAQGTPYNEQFF.

This rearrangement joins TRBV27 to TRBJ2-3; D uncertain. This CDR3 is built from 15 residues. Germline values: CDR1 MNHEY, CDR2 SMNVEV (reference sequence). Trimming left V 6 bases short and J 3 bases short, with 16 bases between. This CDR3 reads CASRSSGVGTDTQYF. In DNA, the CDR3 is TGTGCCAGCAGGTCTAGTGGGGTTGGGACAGATACGCAGTATTTT.

CDR3 protein: CASSLLRSYEQYF. The CDR3 DNA reads as TGTGCCAGCAGTTTACTCCGGAGCTACGAGCAGTACTTC. The chain links TRBV27 to TRBJ2-7; D uncertain. The CDR3 is 13 amino acids. Trimming stripped 2 bases from V and 3 bases from J, with 8 bases between. Germline values: CDR1 MNHEY, CDR2 SMNVEV (reference sequence).

The V and J genes are TRBV19 and TRBJ1-1; D not resolved. Looked up from germline, CDR1 is LNHDA and CDR2 is SQIVND (reference sequence). The V gene lost 3 bases and the J gene lost 6 bases, with 17 bases spanning the gap. The length of the CDR3 is 15 residues. In DNA form, the CDR3 reads TGTGCCAGTAGTATTGGGTCGAGAGGGAATGCTGAAGCTTTCTTT. It specifies CASSIGSRGNAEAFF.

This chain connects TRBV7-2 to TRBJ2-1, with 8 bases aligning to TRBD2. Per germline, CDR1 SGHTA and CDR2 FQGNSA. The junction had 0 bases not matched to a gene; V was cut back by 3 bases and J by 2 bases. The CDR3 runs 14 residues. This CDR3 reads CASSFSGTYNEQFF. The CDR3 nucleotides read TGTGCCAGCAGCTTTAGCGGGACCTACAATGAGCAGTTCTTC. Complete variable domain (other parts from reference TRBV7-2 and TRBJ2-1): GAGVSQSPSNKVTEKGKDVELRCDPISGHTALYWYRQSLGQGLEFLIYFQGNSAPDKSGLPSDRFSAERTGGSVSTLTIQRTQQEDSAVYLCASSFSGTYNEQFFGPGTRLTVL.

The V gene is TRBV2, the J gene TRBJ1-2, with 7 bases that match TRBD1. Germline CDR1 SNHLY, CDR2 FYNNEI. The CDR3 is made up of 12 amino acids. Unmatched junction bases numbered 3, after V lost 6 bases and J lost 5 bases. In DNA form, the CDR3 reads TGTGCCAGCAGCGGGGACAGTTATGGCTACACCTTC. Its protein is CASSGDSYGYTF. Full variable domain (outside the CDR3, taken from reference TRBV2 and TRBJ1-2): EPEVTQTPSHQVTQMGQEVILRCVPISNHLYFYWYRQILGQKVEFLVSFYNNEISEKSEIFDDQFSVERPDGSNFTLKIRSTKLEDSAMYFCASSGDSYGYTFGSGTRLTVV.

This clone was seen only once. V and J are TRBV9 and TRBJ1-3, with TRBD1 identical over 10 bases. CDR1 is SGDLS, CDR2 YYNGEE, per germline. Trimming at V came to 3 bases and at J to 5 bases, leaving 8 bases not matched to a gene. The CDR3 length is 16 residues. The CDR3 reads CASSGRQGALRNTIYF. CDR3 DNA: TGTGCCAGCAGCGGACGACAGGGGGCTTTGAGAAACACCATATATTTT.

V is TRBV5-1 and J is TRBJ2-1; 7 bases are shared with TRBD1. The CDR3 length is 15 residues. The trim removed 0 bases at V and 4 bases at J, leaving 4 bases unmatched. Germline V gives CDR1 SGHRS, CDR2 YFSETQ. This CDR3 reads CASSLETGIYNEQFF. In DNA, the CDR3 is TGCGCCAGCAGCTTGGAGACAGGGATATACAATGAGCAGTTCTTC.

The chain combines TRBV11-3 with TRBJ2-1; D is unclear. Germline V gene data show CDR1 as SGHNT and CDR2 as YENEEA. Trimming removed 5 bases from V and 0 bases from J, with 8 bases in between. The CDR3 is 14 residues long. CDR3 nucleotides: TGTGCCAGCAGCACCGCAAGCTCCTACAATGAGCAGTTCTTC. It encodes CASSTASSYNEQFF.

This sequence joins TRBV4-3 and TRBJ2-1, with 8 bases identical to TRBD2. Germline CDR1 is LGHNA and CDR2 is YSLEER. Trimming removed 4 bases from V and 7 bases from J; junction bases left unmatched: 12. The CDR3 is made up of 16 amino acids. In DNA form, the CDR3 reads TGCGCCAGCAGCCTTGCCGGTAGGGCTAGCGGGAATGAGCAGTTCTTC. Its translation: CASSLAGRASGNEQFF.

V and J are TRBV11-2 and TRBJ2-7; D gene uncertain. Trimming shortened V by 4 bases and J by 0 bases, and 16 bases separated the two germline ends. Germline CDR1 reads SGHAT; CDR2 reads FQNNGV. The length of the CDR3 is 16 residues. The CDR3 DNA reads TGTGCCAGCAGCTCCTCCGCAGGCGAACTCTCCTACGAGCAGTACTTC. It is translated as CASSSSAGELSYEQYF.

V is TRBV5-4 and J is TRBJ2-3; TRBD1 matches 8 bases. The CDR3 runs 16 residues. In germline, CDR1 is SGHNT, CDR2 YYREEE (reference sequence). Losses at the gene ends were 0 bases for V and 1 base for J; bases not matched to a gene: 4. The CDR3, as DNA: TGTGCCAGCAGCTTGGAGACAGGGGTTGGCACAGATACGCAGTATTTT. As protein: CASSLETGVGTDTQYF.

The V and J genes are TRBV28 and TRBJ1-2; D not resolved. Trimming removed 3 bases from V and 5 bases from J, with 7 bases in between. Germline CDR1 is MDHEN and CDR2 is SYDVKM. This CDR3 region has 12 residues. For the CDR3, the DNA is TGTGCCAGCAGTTTGATGGGGTATGGCTACACCTTC. Protein sequence: CASSLMGYGYTF.

The gene calls are TRBV6-5 and TRBJ1-5; D unclear. Germline lookup yields CDR1 MNHEY and CDR2 SVGAGI. This CDR3 contains 14 residues. Deletions cut 8 bases from V and 0 bases from J, with 11 bases between. CDR3 amino acids: CASGTTYSNQPQHF. CDR3 nucleotides: TGTGCCAGCGGTACAACGTATAGCAATCAGCCCCAGCATTTT.

This clone showed up just once. The V and J genes are TRBV30 and TRBJ2-1; weak D call: TRBD2 (5 bases). V was pared by 5 bases and J by 0 bases, with 14 bases between. CDR3 length: 15 amino acids. Germline V CDR1 and CDR2: GTSNPN, SVGIG (reference sequence). The CDR3 region is CAWGPGTNSYNEQFF. The CDR3 nucleotides read TGTGCCTGGGGACCGGGAACCAACTCCTACAATGAGCAGTTCTTC. The full variable domain, in which reference TRBV30 and TRBJ2-1 provide the parts outside the CDR3, is SQTIHQWPATLVQPVGSPLSLECTVEGTSNPNLYWYRQAAGRGLQLLFYSVGIGQISSEVPQNLSASRPQDRQFILSSKKLLLSDSGFYLCAWGPGTNSYNEQFFGPGTRLTVL.

The chain is built from TRBV2 and TRBJ1-1, with no clear D. V lost 0 bases and J 5 bases, leaving 16 bases between the germline ends. In germline, CDR1 is SNHLY, CDR2 FYNNEI. The CDR3 length is 16 residues. The CDR3 region is CASSEALGVRGTEAFF. The CDR3 nucleotides read TGTGCCAGCAGTGAAGCGCTCGGAGTGCGGGGTACTGAAGCTTTCTTT.

This clone has just a few counts. The chain employs TRBV4-3 and TRBJ1-5; D uncertain. Germline V lookup: CDR1 LGHNA, CDR2 YSLEER. This CDR3 region has 16 residues. Trimming shortened V by 0 bases and J by 4 bases, and 13 bases separated the two germline ends. CDR3 amino acids: CASSQDVDTFNQPQHF. In nucleotides, the CDR3 is TGCGCCAGCAGCCAAGACGTCGACACCTTTAATCAGCCCCAGCATTTT.

The V call is TRBV15, the J call TRBJ1-4; no firm D call. Germline CDR1 reads LNHNV; CDR2 reads YYDKDF (reference sequence). The CDR3 is 17 residues long. Trimming shortened V by 5 bases and J by 0 bases, and 16 bases separated the two germline ends. The CDR3 nucleotides read TGTGCCACCAGCCTTAATGCACGGGCTGCAACTAATGAAAAACTGTTTTTT. Amino acid sequence: CATSLNARAATNEKLFF.

The chain is built from TRBV4-1 and TRBJ2-1, with 12 nucleotides matching TRBD2. The germline V gene encodes CDR1 MGHRA and CDR2 YSYEKL. V lost 0 bases and J lost 1; bases outside the gene matches: 10. CDR3 length: 20 residues. The CDR3 protein is CASSQDLTPLAGGSYNEQFF. The CDR3 bases are TGCGCCAGCAGCCAAGATCTTACCCCACTAGCGGGGGGTTCCTACAATGAGCAGTTCTTC.

The genes are TRBV6-1 and TRBJ2-7, with D unclear. This CDR3 has 13 amino acids. Germline CDR1 MNHNS, CDR2 SASEGT. Trimming removed 4 bases at V and 2 bases at J, with 9 bases between. The CDR3 reads CASSVRTPYEQYF. The CDR3, as DNA: TGTGCCAGCAGTGTCCGGACCCCCTACGAGCAGTACTTC.

The chain combines TRBV5-4 with TRBJ2-2; D is ambiguous. CDR1 and CDR2 (germline): SGHNT, YYREEE (reference sequence). V was trimmed by 2 bases and J by 7 bases, leaving 12 bases between them. This CDR3 region has 14 residues. The CDR3 is CASSFGGPGGELFF. CDR3 nucleotide sequence: TGTGCCAGCAGCTTTGGCGGACCTGGCGGGGAGCTGTTTTTT.

The chain combines TRBV28 with TRBJ2-2; no definite D call. This CDR3 is 17 amino acids long. Germline-derived CDR1 and CDR2 are MDHEN and SYDVKM. The germline V and J ends were trimmed by 0 bases and 5 bases, with 16 bases remaining between them. The DNA for the CDR3 is TGTGCCAGCAGTTTATGGGAGTTCGGAAGCAAAACCGGGGAGCTGTTTTTT. Its translation: CASSLWEFGSKTGELFF.

This clone has just one count. V and J are TRBV28 and TRBJ1-1, with TRBD1 matching 8 bases. The CDR3 is 18 residues long. V lost 5 bases to trimming and J lost 1 base; unmatched junction nucleotides: 15. Germline CDR1 is MDHEN and CDR2 is SYDVKM. CDR3 nucleotides: TGTGCCAGCAGTCTTGCCCTGGACAGGGTAATAGAGAACACTGAAGCTTTCTTT. This codes for CASSLALDRVIENTEAFF.

This chain uses TRBV7-9 with TRBJ1-5, with D hard to call. Between the trimmed V and J ends, which lost 3 bases and 1 base, there was a span of 10 bases. From germline, CDR1 is SEHNR and CDR2 FQNEAQ (reference sequence). The CDR3 loop spans 15 amino acids. CDR3 bases: TGTGCCAGCAGCTTGGGTCGGGGAAGCAATCAGCCCCAGCATTTT. Protein product: CASSLGRGSNQPQHF.

This chain connects TRBV7-9 to TRBJ1-1, with D perhaps matching TRBD1 (5 bases). Trimming pared 4 bases from V and 0 bases from J, leaving 12 bases between. The CDR3 covers 15 residues. Germline V gene data show CDR1 as SEHNR and CDR2 as FQNEAQ (reference sequence). The DNA of the CDR3 is TGTGCCAGCAGCTCGTCTTGGGGGGTGAACACTGAAGCTTTCTTT. Protein: CASSSSWGVNTEAFF.

Only one count was recorded for this clone. The J gene is TRBJ2-4, the V gene TRBV6-6; D ambiguous. CDR1 is MNHNY and CDR2 is SVGAGI in the germline V gene (reference sequence). V dropped 0 bases and J dropped 5 bases, with 8 bases sitting between them. The CDR3 has 14 amino acids. CDR3 DNA: TGTGCCAGCAGTTACTCTCATTTGGAAAACATTCAGTACTTC. It yields the protein CASSYSHLENIQYF.

The chain has TRBV4-3 and TRBJ2-7, with 7 positions matching TRBD2. This CDR3 has 16 residues. Trimming cost V 0 bases and J 0 bases; bases outside gene matches: 5. The V gene's germline CDR1 is LGHNA and CDR2 YSLEER. CDR3 sequence reads: CASSQDVGGGSYEQYF. CDR3 in DNA: TGCGCCAGCAGCCAAGATGTCGGCGGGGGCTCCTACGAGCAGTACTTC.